This TCR beta chain emerged from a study of CD8 T cells in ankylosing spondylitis. The CDR3 has 13 amino acids. Trimming took off 2 bases at V and 7 bases at J, with 12 bases between the two ends. Germline assignment: CDR1 MNHEY and CDR2 SVGAGI. TCRdb independently ran MiXCR on the 5' RACE reads; one entry per CDR3 protein. This table has around 120,000 distinct CDR3 sequences, roughly a tenth appearing once. This clonotype was seen many times. Its antigen is not identified. The study, taken as a whole, reports: Both synovial fluid and blood in reactive arthritis had previously been reported to carry some motif variants.

Sequencing used blood, either unsorted or a sorted T cell fraction (not recorded which). This sequence was found in a male donor with ankylosing spondylitis or in good health (not recorded which). V is TRBV6-5 and J is TRBJ2-7, with a weak D call TRBD1 (6 bases). The CDR3 DNA reads TGTGCCAGCAGTTACGAAGGGGGTGTAGAGCAGTACTTC. Protein: CASSYEGGVEQYF.